The T cell receptor beta chain under discussion was sequenced for a study of shared clonotypes between healthy human individuals. Study overall: The donor pool was made up of a couple of women and three men aged 18 to 49.

Findings and caveats of the study: It was anticipated that sequencing depth would influence how many clonotypes donors shared. Naive subsets generally had larger estimated richness than memory subsets.

Trimming pared 5 bases from V and 0 bases from J, leaving 2 bases between. Germline V lookup: CDR1 MDHEN, CDR2 SYDVKM. The CDR3 totals 13 residues. Sequencing used immunoSEQ multiplex PCR; TCRdb keeps in-frame clones, though not all of them. The sample contains fewer than 1.6 million clones, approximately 98.5% of which appear only once. Concerning this clone itself: Its antigen is unknown. This same CDR3 is encoded by further DNA sequences in the sample.

Sequences were obtained from naive CD4+ T cells sorted from blood. Subset defined: CD45RA+ positively selected. The V call is TRBV28, the J call TRBJ2-6; D unclear. The TCR sequence derives from a man younger than 45 in good health. This CDR3 reads CASSPSGANVLTF. In DNA form, the CDR3 reads TGTGCCAGCAGTCCCTCTGGGGCCAACGTCCTGACTTTC.